This is a list of T cell receptor beta chains from one sample in a study of blood T cells in healthy people across ages. TCRdb called the 5' RACE reads again in MiXCR, with one record for every CDR3 protein. The repertoire holds about 1.4 million distinct CDR3 sequences, approximately 59% seen once, with approximately 7% in the top ten. The sequenced sample was blood. These receptors originate from a man between 18 and 35 years old in good health. CDR3s include the opening cysteine and the closing phenylalanine or tryptophan. A D gene is named only where the DNA matches it firmly. The listing skips clone size in some rows; elsewhere it reads once, few, many or a size class.

>TRBD2|TRBJ2-1|TRBV27|few
TGTGCCAGCAGTTCGGGCGGGGGGATATCCTACAATGAGCAGTTCTTC
CASSSGGGISYNEQFF
>-|TRBJ2-7|TRBV10-1|many
TGCGCCAGCAGTCCTCTAGGGGAGGAGGCGGACGAGCAGTACTTC
CASSPLGEEADEQYF
>-|TRBJ2-3|TRBV10-2|once
TGCGCCAGCAGGGAGTCCCCATTTTCAGATACGCAGTATTTT
CASRESPFSDTQYF
>-|TRBJ1-2|TRBV7-9|-
TGTGCCAGCAGCTTAGTTGGGGTATCTCTGTCGAGGGGCTACACCTTC
CASSLVGVSLSRGYTF
>-|TRBJ1-1|TRBV28|-
TGTGCCAGCAGAACGATCTTTTGGGCAGCCGAGACTGAAGCTTTCTTT
CASRTIFWAAETEAFF
>TRBD2|TRBJ2-1|TRBV4-1|-
TGCGCCAGCAGCCAAGATTATTCTAGCGGGAGTGAGTTCTTC
CASSQDYSSGSEFF
>-|TRBJ2-1|TRBV29-1|-
TGCAGCGTTGAAGGTACGTTGAATGAGCAGTTCTTC
CSVEGTLNEQFF
>-|TRBJ2-7|TRBV28|-
TGTGCCAGCAGTTTATCCCCTGTCCTCTACGAGCAGTACTTC
CASSLSPVLYEQYF
>-|TRBJ2-1|TRBV9|-
TGTGCCAGCAGCGTAGGTGGAGGGTCAAACAATGAGCAGTTCTTC
CASSVGGGSNNEQFF
>-|TRBJ2-7|TRBV6-5|-
TGTGCCAGCAGAACGATTTCCGGGACGGCTACCTACGAGCAGTACTTC
CASRTISGTATYEQYF
>-|TRBJ1-2|TRBV4-3|few
TGCGCCAGCAGCCATAAGTCTTATAGAGGAGGGGACTACGGCTACACCTTC
CASSHKSYRGGDYGYTF
>-|TRBJ1-4|TRBV5-1|-
TGCGCCAGCAGCTTGGGGTCCGGCCGCTCCGAAAAACTGTTTTTT
CASSLGSGRSEKLFF
>-|TRBJ2-6|TRBV7-9|-
TGTGCCAGCTCCTCATGGGCCGGGACTGGGGCCAACGTCCTGACTTTC
CASSSWAGTGANVLTF
>-|TRBJ2-5|TRBV6-6|-
TGTGCCGCCTCGACGCCAGAGACCCAGTACTTC
CAASTPETQYF
>-|TRBJ2-7|TRBV4-1|-
TGCGCCAGCAGCCGGGAGACAGGGAGGGGGGTGAACTACGAGCAGTACTTC
CASSRETGRGVNYEQYF
>-|TRBJ2-1|TRBV6-6|-
TGTGCCAGCACCTGGAGTCTGTCCTACAATGAGCAGTTCTTC
CASTWSLSYNEQFF
>TRBD2|TRBJ2-3|TRBV6-4|many
TGTGCCAGCAGTGACGGGACTAGCGATGGGACAGATACGCAGTATTTT
CASSDGTSDGTDTQYF
>-|TRBJ2-7|TRBV29-1|few
TGCAGCGTCGTCCAGGGTGCCGAGCAGTACTTC
CSVVQGAEQYF